The present T cell receptor (beta chain) was sequenced within a study of blood T cell repertoires in COVID-19. V gave up 5 bases and J gave up 9 bases; unmatched junction bases: 3. The CDR3 extends over 14 amino acids. The germline V gene has CDR1 SGHVS and CDR2 FQNEAQ. Per the authors' pipeline: Quantification of nucleated cells was approximated via reference gene primer amplification. Profiled with immunoSEQ multiplex PCR; TCRdb holds only in-frame clones, not every one. V and J calls and clone size are those listed in that table; D and trimming were worked out from the DNA. The data contain about 330,000 clones, 80% to 90% of them seen just once; the ten biggest clones take up roughly a tenth.

The specimen sequenced was peripheral blood. This TCR came from a man aged 25 to 45 with COVID-19, enrolled during active disease. The genes are TRBV7-8 and TRBJ1-6; 11 bases fit TRBD1. CDR3 nucleotide sequence: TGTGCCAGCAGCGGGGACAGGGGGTTTTCACCCCTCCACTTT. Encoded protein: CASSGDRGFSPLHF.